This section outlines one T cell receptor (beta chain) sequence together with its context. Its antigen is not known. Measured with immunoSEQ multiplex PCR; TCRdb has only the in-frame clones, and not every one. The sample lists millions of clones, about 95% occurring once. This record comes from a study of shared clonotypes between healthy human individuals. Only CD45RO-negative cells positively selected for CCR7 counted as naive CD8 cells, so terminally differentiated effector memory CD45RA+ cells were excluded. The CDR3 loop spans 15 amino acids. V lost 2 bases and J 6 bases, leaving 15 bases between the germline ends. Germline lookup yields CDR1 MNHEY and CDR2 SVGAGI. Overall study results and limits: Non-shared clonotypes had lower generation probabilities than those shared by all four donors.

The chain couples TRBV6-5 to TRBJ2-3; the D is unclear. The TCR sequence derives from a man between 18 and 35 years old in good health. The source material was naive CD8+ T cells sorted from blood. The CDR3 DNA sequence: TGTGCCAGCAGTTACCTCTCTGAGGTCCGCGATACGCAGTATTTT. Its translation: CASSYLSEVRDTQYF.